The sequence of this T cell receptor beta chain was determined in a study of monozygotic twins with inflammatory bowel disease. Following a re-call of the 5' RACE reads, TCRdb has one entry per CDR3 protein and lacks DNA. Recorded for this sample: 110,000 to 150,000 distinct CDR3 sequences. The CDR3 runs to 14 residues. This TCR came from a human donor with ulcerative colitis or Crohn's disease, or a healthy co-twin of an affected twin (not recorded which). The chain links TRBV12-3 or TRBV12-4 to TRBJ2-7; the D call from TCRdb, TRBD1, cannot be confirmed without DNA. The sample consisted of blood. The CDR3 sequence: CASSRGTFTYEQYF.